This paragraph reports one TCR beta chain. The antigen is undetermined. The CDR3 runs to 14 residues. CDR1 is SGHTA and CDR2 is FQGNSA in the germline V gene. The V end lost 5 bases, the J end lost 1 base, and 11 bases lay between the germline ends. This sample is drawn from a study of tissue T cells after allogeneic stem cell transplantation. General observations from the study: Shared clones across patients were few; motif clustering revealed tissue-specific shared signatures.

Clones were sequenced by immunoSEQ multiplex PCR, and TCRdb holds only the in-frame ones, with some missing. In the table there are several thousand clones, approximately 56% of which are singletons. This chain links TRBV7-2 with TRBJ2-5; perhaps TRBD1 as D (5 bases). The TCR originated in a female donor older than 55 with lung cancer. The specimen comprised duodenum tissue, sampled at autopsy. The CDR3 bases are TGTGCCAGCAGCCCTTGGACAAGCCAAGAGACCCAGTACTTC. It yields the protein CASSPWTSQETQYF. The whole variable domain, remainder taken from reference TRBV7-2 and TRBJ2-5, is GAGVSQSPSNKVTEKGKDVELRCDPISGHTALYWYRQSLGQGLEFLIYFQGNSAPDKSGLPSDRFSAERTGGSVSTLTIQRTQQEDSAVYLCASSPWTSQETQYFGPGTRLLVL.